The 28 T cell receptor beta chains reported below all come from one sample, sequenced in a study of Ad26.COV2.S vaccination and SARS-CoV-2 variants. The table came from immunoSEQ multiplex PCR; TCRdb's copy has only in-frame clones and leaves some out. Here the sample spans about 680,000 clones, about 89% being singletons. Treatment of the sample: roughly 20 received Ad26.COV2.S at low or high dose, single or two shots; roughly five received placebo; per-sample allocation not given. Sampling happened 63 days after the first vaccine or placebo injection. The source was peripheral blood, collected in a trial of Ad26.COV2.S vaccine versus placebo. The receptor source for this set is a person aged 18-65 years who received the Ad26.COV2.S COVID-19 vaccine or a placebo.

The J gene is TRBJ1-6, the V gene TRBV6-5, with TRBD1 identical over 12 bases. Trimming took 2 bases from V and 14 from J; bases not matched to a gene: 7. CDR1 MNHEY and CDR2 SVGAGI come from the germline V gene. The CDR3 length is 15 residues. CDR3 region: CASSYQGQGADTLHF. The CDR3 region has the DNA TGTGCCAGCAGTTACCAGGGACAGGGGGCGGACACCCTCCACTTT.

CDR3 sequence (DNA): TGTGCCAGCAGACAATCCGGGACAGCATATGGCTACACCTTC. Amino acids: CASRQSGTAYGYTF. The chain is built from TRBV11-2 and TRBJ1-2, with 7 nucleotides matching TRBD1. Trimming cost V 6 bases and J 5 bases; bases outside gene matches: 9. The CDR3 totals 14 residues. From germline, CDR1 is SGHAT and CDR2 FQNNGV.

The genes are TRBV6-5 and TRBJ2-7; 10 nucleotides align to TRBD1. From germline, CDR1 is MNHEY and CDR2 SVGAGI. J lost 6 bases, V lost 4 bases, and 9 bases had no gene match. The CDR3 has 15 residues. The CDR3 is CASSFPGTGVVEQYF. In DNA form, the CDR3 reads TGTGCCAGCAGTTTCCCCGGGACAGGGGTTGTCGAGCAGTACTTC.

This clone was counted once. The rearrangement links TRBV9 to TRBJ1-2; TRBD1 agrees at 8 bases. Unmatched junction bases numbered 15, after V lost 3 bases and J lost 8 bases. The CDR3 has 16 amino acids. CDR1 SGDLS and CDR2 YYNGEE come from the germline V gene. CDR3 in amino acids: CASSGDPDRARKGYTF. CDR3 DNA: TGTGCCAGCAGCGGAGACCCGGACAGGGCGCGAAAAGGCTACACCTTC.

The sample holds one count of this clone. CDR3 loop: CASSGQGAHYEQYF. The CDR3 DNA sequence: TGCGCCAGCAGTGGGCAGGGGGCGCACTACGAGCAGTACTTC. V is TRBV5-1 and J is TRBJ2-7; 8 nucleotides agree with TRBD1. This CDR3 spans 14 amino acids. After removal of 5 bases from V and 3 bases from J, the junction contained 7 bases not matched to a gene. Germline assignment: CDR1 SGHRS and CDR2 YFSETQ.

The chain's CDR3 is CASGDRGWYGGELFF. The CDR3 region has the DNA TGTGCCAGCGGGGACAGGGGGTGGTACGGCGGGGAGCTGTTTTTT. This chain joins TRBV9 and TRBJ2-2; TRBD1 matches at 11 bases. Trimming cost V 7 bases and J 7 bases; bases outside gene matches: 9. Germline V gene sequence: CDR1 SGDLS, CDR2 YYNGEE. The CDR3 contains 15 residues.

The chain couples TRBV6-5 to TRBJ2-4, with 8 bases aligning to TRBD1. Germline V gives CDR1 MNHEY, CDR2 SVGAGI. Unmatched junction bases numbered 3, after V lost 4 bases and J lost 1 base. The CDR3 is made up of 15 amino acids. The CDR3 coding sequence is TGTGCCAGCAGTTTTAGACAGGGGGCCAAAAACATTCAGTACTTC. Residues: CASSFRQGAKNIQYF.

The chain recombines TRBV4-3 with TRBJ1-5; TRBD1 might be the D (5 bases). Germline CDR1 is LGHNA and CDR2 is YSLEER. CDR3 length: 17 amino acids. V gave up 0 bases and J gave up 1 base, with 13 bases separating them. CDR3 region: CASSQDWRGISNQPQHF. The DNA of the CDR3 is TGCGCCAGCAGCCAAGATTGGCGGGGCATCAGCAATCAGCCCCAGCATTTT.

The chain uses TRBV6-6 and TRBJ1-6; 10 bases agree with TRBD1. With V trimmed by 5 bases and J by 3 bases, 10 bases remained unmatched. This CDR3 contains 18 residues. CDR1 is MNHNY and CDR2 is SVGAGI in the germline V gene (reference sequence). The CDR3 spells CASSPGQGYPSYNSPLHF. CDR3 bases: TGTGCCAGCAGTCCGGGACAGGGGTACCCGAGCTATAATTCACCCCTCCACTTT.

This rearrangement joins TRBV24-1 to TRBJ1-3; TRBD1 is a possible D gene (6 bases). The germline V gene has CDR1 KGHDR and CDR2 SFDVKD. The CDR3 loop spans 12 amino acids. The V end lost 3 bases, the J end lost 9 bases, and 8 bases lay between the germline ends. CDR3 sequence reads: CATSDGGATIYF. The DNA for the CDR3 is TGTGCCACCAGTGATGGGGGGGCCACCATATATTTT.

The chain links TRBV7-9 to TRBJ1-3, with no clear D. This CDR3 is 16 amino acids long. CDR1 SEHNR and CDR2 FQNEAQ come from the germline V gene (reference sequence). Trimming pared 5 bases from V and 0 bases from J, leaving 14 bases between. CDR3 in amino acids: CASSGLVRFSGNTIYF. In DNA form, the CDR3 reads TGTGCCAGCAGCGGGCTGGTGAGATTCTCTGGAAACACCATATATTTT.

This clone was seen only a few times. The chain carries TRBV3-1 (or the pseudogene TRBV3-2) and TRBJ2-2; D is unresolved. This CDR3 contains 14 residues. The germline CDR1 and CDR2 sequences are LGHDT and YNNKEL (reference sequence). The ends were cut back, 2 bases at V and 1 base at J, with 5 bases in the middle. The CDR3 DNA is TGTGCCAGCAGCCAAACGGTGAACACCGGGGAGCTGTTTTTT. This gives the protein CASSQTVNTGELFF.

The CDR3 here is CASSFGPGRYPPNYGYTF. Here the CDR3 DNA reads TGTGCCAGCAGCTTCGGACCCGGCAGGTACCCCCCTAACTATGGCTACACCTTC. The chain is built from TRBV5-6 and TRBJ1-2; no definite D call. CDR1 and CDR2 from the germline V gene are SGHDT and YYEEEE. The V and J ends lost 2 bases and 0 bases respectively, with 20 bases between them. The CDR3 covers 18 residues.

The rearrangement links TRBV7-8 to TRBJ1-5; maybe TRBD1 (6 bases). Germline CDR1 and CDR2: SGHVS and FQNEAQ. CDR3 length: 17 amino acids. The V gene lost 5 bases and the J gene lost 3 bases, with 20 bases spanning the gap. The CDR3, as DNA: TGTGCCAGCAGCCAAAGGGCAGGGGTGTTCGACAATCAGCCCCAGCATTTT. Protein product: CASSQRAGVFDNQPQHF.

The chain recombines TRBV7-3 with TRBJ2-1, with D possibly being TRBD1 (7 bases). Germline V gives CDR1 SGHTA, CDR2 FQGTGA. The CDR3 spans 16 residues. Trimming removed 5 bases at V and 2 bases at J, with 16 bases between. CDR3 DNA sequence: TGTGCCAGCAGCCCGGGGGCCGGACAGGCCTACAATGAGCAGTTCTTC. This encodes CASSPGAGQAYNEQFF.

The genes are TRBV18 and TRBJ2-1; no reliable D call. Germline V gene data show CDR1 as KGHSH and CDR2 as LQKENI. V was clipped by 4 bases and J by 8 bases, with 6 bases between them. The CDR3 is 11 residues long. For the CDR3, the DNA is TGTGCCAGCTCACTCGGAGATGAGCAGTTCTTC. Translation: CASSLGDEQFF.

V and J are TRBV18 and TRBJ2-1, with TRBD2 matching over 11 bases. The CDR3 loop spans 14 amino acids. With V trimmed by 6 bases and J by 9 bases, 7 bases remained unmatched. Germline loops: CDR1 KGHSH, CDR2 LQKENI. The CDR3 sequence is CASSPGLAVGEQFF. In nucleotides, the CDR3 is TGTGCCAGCTCCCCGGGACTAGCGGTAGGTGAGCAGTTCTTC.

This chain links TRBV11-2 with TRBJ2-7; D is unclear. Trimming cost V 5 bases and J 0 bases, with 8 bases left between them. The CDR3 has 13 amino acids. Germline V gene data show CDR1 as SGHAT and CDR2 as FQNNGV. The CDR3 nucleotides are TGTGCCAGCAGCCTTCCTAGCTCCTACGAGCAGTACTTC. This sequence encodes CASSLPSSYEQYF. Full variable domain (rest looked up from reference TRBV11-2 and TRBJ2-7): EAGVAQSPRYKIIEKRQSVAFWCNPISGHATLYWYQQILGQGPKLLIQFQNNGVVDDSQLPKDRFSAERLKGVDSTLKIQPAKLEDSAVYLCASSLPSSYEQYFGPGTRLTVT.

The V call is TRBV27, the J call TRBJ1-3; no definite D call. CDR1 is MNHEY, CDR2 SMNVEV, per germline (reference sequence). Trimming removed 4 bases from V and 0 bases from J, with 10 bases in between. The CDR3 length is 15 residues. CDR3 nucleotide sequence: TGTGCCAGCAGTTCCCGCGGGGACTCTGGAAACACCATATATTTT. This translates into CASSSRGDSGNTIYF.

CDR3 coding DNA: TGTGCCAGCAGCTTAATAGGGATCGAGCAGTACTTC. It codes for CASSLIGIEQYF. The J gene is TRBJ2-7, the V gene TRBV7-2, with D uncertain. The germline CDR1 and CDR2 sequences are SGHTA and FQGNSA. The germline V and J ends were trimmed by 2 bases and 6 bases, with 8 bases remaining between them. The CDR3 runs to 12 residues. The full variable domain, its missing parts supplied by reference TRBV7-2 and TRBJ2-7, is GAGVSQSPSNKVTEKGKDVELRCDPISGHTALYWYRQSLGQGLEFLIYFQGNSAPDKSGLPSDRFSAERTGGSVSTLTIQRTQQEDSAVYLCASSLIGIEQYFGPGTRLTVT.

The V and J genes are TRBV5-1 and TRBJ2-5; no firm D call. This CDR3 is built from 17 residues. The germline V gene has CDR1 SGHRS and CDR2 YFSETQ. The V gene lost 2 bases and the J gene lost 1 base, with 18 bases spanning the gap. CDR3 coding DNA: TGCGCCAGCAGCTTCATGGGGTATGGTGGCGGCCAAGAGACCCAGTACTTC. Its protein product is CASSFMGYGGGQETQYF.

The rearrangement joins TRBV4-1 to TRBJ1-4; unclear D gene. The CDR3 length is 15 residues. The V end lost 1 base, the J end lost 3 bases, and 9 bases lay between the germline ends. Looked up from germline, CDR1 is MGHRA and CDR2 is YSYEKL. The CDR3 nucleotides are TGCGCCAGCAGCCAAGCAGACCTGTCTAATGAAAAACTGTTTTTT. Its translation is CASSQADLSNEKLFF.

The V call is TRBV9, the J call TRBJ1-1, with D perhaps matching TRBD1 (6 bases). Trimming removed 4 bases at V and 4 bases at J, with 14 bases between. Germline CDR1 reads SGDLS; CDR2 reads YYNGEE. The CDR3 is made up of 14 amino acids. The CDR3 is CASSPDGGPTEAFF. The DNA of the CDR3 is TGTGCCAGCAGCCCGGACGGGGGGCCCACTGAAGCTTTCTTT. Full variable domain (rest looked up from reference TRBV9 and TRBJ1-1): DSGVTQTPKHLITATGQRVTLRCSPRSGDLSVYWYQQSLDQGLQFLIQYYNGEERAKGNILERFSAQQFPDLHSELNLSSLELGDSALYFCASSPDGGPTEAFFGQGTRLTVV.

The CDR3 protein is CASSYPTGMNTIYF. CDR3 coding DNA: TGTGCCAGCAGCTACCCCACAGGGATGAACACCATATATTTT. This sequence joins TRBV7-2 and TRBJ1-3, with D perhaps matching TRBD1 (6 bases). Germline CDR1 reads SGHTA; CDR2 reads FQGNSA. The CDR3 consists of 14 residues. Trimming shortened V by 4 bases and J by 7 bases, and 14 bases separated the two germline ends.

This chain uses TRBV30 with TRBJ2-2; D gene unclear. Trimming took off 4 bases at V and 2 bases at J, with 11 bases between the two ends. CDR1 and CDR2 from the germline V gene are GTSNPN and SVGIG (reference sequence). This CDR3 contains 14 residues. Here the CDR3 reads CAWTQGTNTGELFF. DNA for the CDR3: TGTGCCTGGACCCAAGGCACTAACACCGGGGAGCTGTTTTTT. Filled out from reference TRBV30 and TRBJ2-2, the complete variable domain reads SQTIHQWPATLVQPVGSPLSLECTVEGTSNPNLYWYRQAAGRGLQLLFYSVGIGQISSEVPQNLSASRPQDRQFILSSKKLLLSDSGFYLCAWTQGTNTGELFFGEGSRLTVL.

The V call is TRBV9, the J call TRBJ2-2; 10 bases are shared with TRBD2. With V trimmed by 0 bases and J by 4 bases, 12 bases remained unmatched. There are 19 residues in the CDR3. The germline V gene encodes CDR1 SGDLS and CDR2 YYNGEE. CDR3 in DNA: TGTGCCAGCAGCGTAGCTCCCCTAGCGGGGGCCGGGACCACCGGGGAGCTGTTTTTT. It codes for CASSVAPLAGAGTTGELFF.

The chain joins TRBV5-1 to TRBJ2-3; D remains ambiguous. Germline V CDR1 and CDR2: SGHRS, YFSETQ. CDR3 size: 14 residues. The V gene lost 0 bases and the J gene lost 2 bases, with 7 bases spanning the gap. The CDR3 region has the DNA TGCGCCAGCAGCTTGGTCCTCGACACAGATACGCAGTATTTT. This sequence encodes CASSLVLDTDTQYF.

The V and J genes are TRBV5-6 and TRBJ1-4; D is perhaps TRBD1 (5 bases). The CDR3 consists of 14 residues. Germline loops: CDR1 SGHDT, CDR2 YYEEEE. Trimming stripped 4 bases from V and 3 bases from J, with 10 bases between. The chain's CDR3 is CASSAGRSNEKLFF. For the CDR3, the DNA is TGTGCCAGCAGCGCGGGACGGTCTAATGAAAAACTGTTTTTT.